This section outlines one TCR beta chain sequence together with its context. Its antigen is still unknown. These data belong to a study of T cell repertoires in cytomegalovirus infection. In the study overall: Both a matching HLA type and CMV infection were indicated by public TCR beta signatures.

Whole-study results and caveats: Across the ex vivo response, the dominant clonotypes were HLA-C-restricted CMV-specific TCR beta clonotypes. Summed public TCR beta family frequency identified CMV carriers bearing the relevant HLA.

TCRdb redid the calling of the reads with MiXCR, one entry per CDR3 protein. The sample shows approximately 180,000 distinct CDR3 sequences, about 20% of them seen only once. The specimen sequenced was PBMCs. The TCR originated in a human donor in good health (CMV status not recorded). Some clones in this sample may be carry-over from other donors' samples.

CDR3 protein: CASSQRQWRETEAFF. The CDR3 DNA sequence: TGTGCCAGCAGCCAACGACAGTGGCGAGAGACTGAAGCTTTCTTT. The V and J genes are TRBV5-5 and TRBJ1-1, with TRBD1 as a possible D gene (5 bases). V dropped 4 bases and J dropped 5 bases, with 18 bases sitting between them. Germline-derived CDR1 and CDR2 are SGHKS and YYEKEE (reference sequence). The CDR3 loop spans 15 amino acids.